Listed below are T cell receptor beta chains from one sample, sequenced in a study of glioma-infiltrating T cells. TCRdb re-called the multiplex PCR reads with MiXCR, one entry per CDR3 protein. The sample records fewer than 500,000 distinct CDR3 sequences, 41% being singletons. Material for sequencing was glioma tissue, nonneoplastic brain tissue, or PBMCs (not recorded which). These receptors all stem from a human donor with low-grade glioma or glioblastoma, undergoing nonglioma brain surgery, or in good health (not recorded which). Both conserved end residues are part of each CDR3. A D gene is named only where the DNA matches it firmly. Clone size, where shown, is once, few, many, or a class for clones that have expanded.

d_call	clone_size	cdr3_length	v_call	j_call	cdr3_nt	cdr3_aa
-	-	16	TRBV28	TRBJ1-3	TGTGCCAGCAGTCGCCTGGACAGACTCTCTGGAAACACCATATATTTT	CASSRLDRLSGNTIYF
-	-	13	TRBV7-9	TRBJ1-1	TGTGCCAGCAGCTTCGTATCGGGGGGGGGAGCTTTCTTT	CASSFVSGGGAFF
TRBD1	many	16	TRBV6-1	TRBJ1-6	TGTGCCAGCAGTGCCCCCCCGGACAGGATGAATTCACCCCTCCACTTT	CASSAPPDRMNSPLHF
-	-	14	TRBV6-2/TRBV6-3	TRBJ1-2	TGTGCCAGCAGAGGATCCGGTAGGGTCTATGGCTACACCTTC	CASRGSGRVYGYTF
TRBD2	-	12	TRBV2	TRBJ2-1	TGTGCCGGACGGGGACTATCGGTTGAGCAGTTCTTC	CAGRGLSVEQFF
-	-	14	TRBV28	TRBJ2-7	TGTGCCAGCACCAGGGACGGCTTAGCCTACGAGCAGTACTTC	CASTRDGLAYEQYF
-	many	16	TRBV20-1	TRBJ2-3	TGCAGTGCTAGAGATAGTGTTAAGGGCGAAACAGATACGCAGTATTTT	CSARDSVKGETDTQYF
TRBD1	few	15	TRBV28	TRBJ1-2	TGTGCCAGCAGTTCCCAGGGGGGGTTGCACTATGGCTACACCTTC	CASSSQGGLHYGYTF
-	-	14	TRBV7-8	TRBJ1-3	TGTGCCTGGAGTAGGGGGGGGCCTGGAAACACCATATATTTT	CAWSRGGPGNTIYF
TRBD2	many	14	TRBV20-1	TRBJ2-7	TGCAGTGCTACCATAGCGGGACCTTCCTACGAGCAGTACTTC	CSATIAGPSYEQYF
-	few	13	TRBV20-1	TRBJ2-3	TGCAGTGCCCCCCCGGTCCGGTCAGATACGCAGTATTTT	CSAPPVRSDTQYF
-	-	13	TRBV5-1	TRBJ1-2	TGCGCCAGCAGTCGGCCAAACGGAAATGGCTACGCCTTC	CASSRPNGNGYAF
-	few	15	TRBV12-3/TRBV12-4	TRBJ2-3	TGTGCCAGCAGCCCCGATAGCAGAAGCACAGATACGCAGTATTTT	CASSPDSRSTDTQYF
TRBD1	-	16	TRBV6-1	TRBJ1-5	TGTGCCAGCAGACCCGGGACAGGAATGTACAATCAGCCCCAGCATTTT	CASRPGTGMYNQPQHF
TRBD2	-	14	TRBV6-2/TRBV6-3	TRBJ2-5	TGTGCCAGCAGTTACTCGATAGCGGGAGAGACCCAGTACTTC	CASSYSIAGETQYF
-	few	15	TRBV4-1	TRBJ1-2	TGCGCCAGCAGCCACTTTCAGGGGACTAACTATGGCTACACCTTC	CASSHFQGTNYGYTF
TRBD1	many	15	TRBV27	TRBJ2-1	TGTGCCAGCAGTTTAGGGACAGGGTTCCCCAATGAGCAGTTCTTC	CASSLGTGFPNEQFF
TRBD2	-	16	TRBV6-2/TRBV6-3	TRBJ2-1	TGCGCCAGCAGCCCCTATGGGGGACTAATATACAATGAGCGGTTCTTC	CASSPYGGLIYNERFF
-	-	16	TRBV19	TRBJ1-1	TGTGCCAGTAGTATAGGGCCCGGACGAATTAACACTGAAGCTTTCTTT	CASSIGPGRINTEAFF
-	many	14	TRBV6-5	TRBJ2-7	TGTGCCAGCAGTTACGACCTTGCAGGCGGCGAGCAGTACTTC	CASSYDLAGGEQYF
-	few	14	TRBV6-6	TRBJ2-3	TGTGCCGCCGCGACAGCCCTAGACCCAGATACGCAGTATTTT	CAAATALDPDTQYF
-	few	15	TRBV7-6	TRBJ2-1	TGTGCCAGCAGCTTGGTGGGAGAGAATAACAATGAGCAGTTCTTC	CASSLVGENNNEQFF
-	many	16	TRBV27	TRBJ1-4	TGTGCCAGCAGTTCGAAGGGGCTGGCAACTAATGAAAAACTGTTTTTT	CASSSKGLATNEKLFF
TRBD2	many	15	TRBV6-1	TRBJ2-7	TGTGCCAGCAGGTTAAGCGGGGTGAGCTCCTACGAGCAGTACTTC	CASRLSGVSSYEQYF
-	-	14	TRBV20-1	TRBJ1-2	TGCAGTGCTAGTGGATGGGCAGGGAGGTATGGCTACACCTTC	CSASGWAGRYGYTF
-	-	15	TRBV20-1	TRBJ2-3	TGCAGTGCCGTGGGTCCACAGGGCAGCACAGATACGCAGTATTTT	CSAVGPQGSTDTQYF
TRBD1	-	14	TRBV6-5	TRBJ2-2	TGTGCCAGCAGTCACCGGGACAGGAACGGGGAGCTGTTTTTT	CASSHRDRNGELFF
TRBD1	few	15	TRBV20-1	TRBJ2-3	TGCAGTGCTAGAGATTCGGGGCAGGGGGCTGATACGCAGTATTTT	CSARDSGQGADTQYF
TRBD1	-	16	TRBV6-2/TRBV6-3	TRBJ2-7	TGTGCCGGCAGTGGCCGGGACAGGGTTTCGCGTTACGAGCAGTACTTC	CAGSGRDRVSRYEQYF
-	-	16	TRBV6-1	TRBJ1-2	TGTGCCAGCAGTTCTAGACCGGAACAAAGGAACTATGGCTACACCTTC	CASSSRPEQRNYGYTF
TRBD1	-	14	TRBV7-9	TRBJ2-3	TGTGCCAGCAGCTCGGGACAGGGATCAGATACGCAGTATTTT	CASSSGQGSDTQYF
-	-	11	TRBV30	TRBJ1-2	TGTGCCCGCGAGGCAGGGGAGGGCTACACCTTC	CAREAGEGYTF
-	-	16	TRBV7-2	TRBJ2-5	TGTGCCAGCAGCTTCTGGGTAGCGGTGGAACAAGAGACCCAGTACTTC	CASSFWVAVEQETQYF
-	few	14	TRBV5-1	TRBJ1-5	TGCGCCAGCAGCTTGATGTCCGGGAATCAGCCCCAGCATTTT	CASSLMSGNQPQHF
TRBD2	-	14	TRBV6-6	TRBJ2-5	TGTGCCAGCAGTTACCGGGGGACTAGAAAGACCCAGTACTTC	CASSYRGTRKTQYF
TRBD1	-	16	TRBV20-1	TRBJ1-5	TGCAGTGCCCTAGGACAGGGGGCATTTGGCAATCAGCCCCAGCATTTT	CSALGQGAFGNQPQHF
TRBD1	-	19	TRBV5-1	TRBJ1-5	TGCGCCAGCAGCTCCAACCCCTCACCGGGACAGGGGGGGGATCAGCCCCAGCATTTT	CASSSNPSPGQGGDQPQHF
-	many	15	TRBV27	TRBJ2-7	TGTGCCAGCAGTTATGGACGCCAGAGGGAGTACGAGCAGTACTTC	CASSYGRQREYEQYF
-	many	17	TRBV27	TRBJ2-3	TGTGCCAGCAGCTTACCCCCTAGGGTTGCTAGCACAGATACGCAGTATTTT	CASSLPPRVASTDTQYF
-	-	17	TRBV24-1	TRBJ2-3	TGTGCCACCAGTGGTTCCTTATCGGGAGTAGGTACAGATACGCAGTATTTT	CATSGSLSGVGTDTQYF
TRBD2	few	13	TRBV7-2	TRBJ2-7	TGTGCCAGCAGCACTAGCGGTTCCTACGAGCAGTACTTC	CASSTSGSYEQYF
-	many	14	TRBV4-3	TRBJ2-7	TGCGCCAGCAGCCGTGATAGGGTGTCCTACGAGCAGTACTTC	CASSRDRVSYEQYF
TRBD2	many	13	TRBV20-1	TRBJ2-1	TGCAGTGCTGCGACTAGCGGTCCCAATGAGCAGTTCTTC	CSAATSGPNEQFF
-	-	14	TRBV7-9	TRBJ2-7	TGTGCCAGCAGCTTAAAGGGCAGGGTTTACGAGCAGTACTTC	CASSLKGRVYEQYF
-	-	13	TRBV28	TRBJ2-4	TGTGCCACTCACAACGCGGCCAAAAACATTCAGTACTTC	CATHNAAKNIQYF
TRBD1	-	16	TRBV27	TRBJ2-7	TGTGCCAGCAGTTTTTTGGACAGGGGGACACCCTACGAGCAGTACTTC	CASSFLDRGTPYEQYF
-	-	16	TRBV6-2/TRBV6-3	TRBJ2-6	TGTGCCACCTCGACTCAGGGTACTGCTGGGGCCACCGTCCTGACTTTC	CATSTQGTAGATVLTF
TRBD1	-	15	TRBV24-1	TRBJ1-1	TGTGCCACCAGTGAGACAGGGGCTCCGAACACTGAAGCTTTCTTT	CATSETGAPNTEAFF
TRBD2	-	20	TRBV11-2	TRBJ2-2	TGTGCCAGCAGCTCCAGGACTAGCGGGAGAATTATTTTGAACACCGGGGAGCTGTTTTTT	CASSSRTSGRIILNTGELFF
TRBD1	-	14	TRBV27	TRBJ2-5	TGTGCCAGCAGTCCGACAGGGGGCTCGGAGACCCAGTACTTC	CASSPTGGSETQYF
-	few	13	TRBV4-3	TRBJ2-1	TGCGCCAGCAGCCAAGAGCCCGGGAATGAGCAGTTCTTC	CASSQEPGNEQFF
-	many	11	TRBV27	TRBJ2-7	TGTGCCAGCAGTTTTTTCGGAGAGCAGTACTTC	CASSFFGEQYF